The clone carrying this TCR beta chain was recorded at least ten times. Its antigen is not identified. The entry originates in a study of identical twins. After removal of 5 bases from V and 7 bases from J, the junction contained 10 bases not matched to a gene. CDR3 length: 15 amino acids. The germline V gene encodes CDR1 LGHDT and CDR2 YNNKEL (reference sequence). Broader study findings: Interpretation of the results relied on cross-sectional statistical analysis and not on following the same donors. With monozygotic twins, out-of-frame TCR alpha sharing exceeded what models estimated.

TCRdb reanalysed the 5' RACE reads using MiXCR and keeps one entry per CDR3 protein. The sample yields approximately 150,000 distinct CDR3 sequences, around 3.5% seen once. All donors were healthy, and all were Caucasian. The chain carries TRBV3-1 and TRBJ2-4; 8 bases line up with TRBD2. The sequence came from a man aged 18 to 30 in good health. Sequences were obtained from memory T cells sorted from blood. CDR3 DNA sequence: TGTGCCAGCAGCTCGACTAGCGTTTATCCCAACATTCAGTACTTC. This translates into CASSSTSVYPNIQYF.